This T cell receptor beta chain originates from a study of Ad26.COV2.S vaccination and SARS-CoV-2 variants. Study results and limitations: Overall T cell responses may have been underestimated by the analyses of TCR breadth and depth.

Repertoires were generated with immunoSEQ multiplex PCR, while TCRdb's copy carries only in-frame clones and drops some. This table has fewer than 400,000 clones, approximately 91% appearing once. The V end was cut by 1 base, the J end by 3 bases, with 9 bases between. CDR3 length equals 14 residues. CDR1 LGHNA and CDR2 YNFKEQ come from the germline V gene. Specified treatment: around 19 received Ad26.COV2.S at low or high dose, single or two shots; roughly 5 received placebo; per-sample allocation not given. The study sampled participants on day 63 after the first vaccine or placebo injection. Comment on this clone: Antigen specificity is unknown.

The clonotype originates from a person between 18 and 59 years old who received the Ad26.COV2.S COVID-19 vaccine or a placebo. This specimen was peripheral blood, taken in a trial of Ad26.COV2.S vaccine versus placebo. The V and J genes are TRBV4-2 and TRBJ2-5, with D perhaps assigned TRBD1 or TRBD2 (6 bases each). This chain's CDR3 is CASSQGGAEETQYF. The DNA of the CDR3 is TGTGCCAGCAGCCAAGGGGGGGCCGAAGAGACCCAGTACTTC.